Following are 18 T cell receptor beta chains from one sample sequenced in a study of cytomegalovirus exposure and HLA in healthy donors. The primer mix had 60 Vbeta and 13 Jbeta primers. Sequencing used immunoSEQ multiplex PCR; TCRdb keeps in-frame clones, though not all of them. The table shows about 230,000 clones, with 85% occurring only once. The material sequenced was PBMCs. All receptors derive from a girl aged 2-10 years in good health and CMV-seronegative.

This chain connects TRBV9 to TRBJ2-1; TRBD2 agrees at 8 bases. The CDR3 spans 16 residues. Germline CDR1 is SGDLS and CDR2 is YYNGEE. V shed 1 base and J 4 bases; nucleotides not matched to a gene: 7. The CDR3 spells CASSVLGTSGYNEQFF. The CDR3 DNA reads as TGTGCCAGCAGCGTATTAGGGACTAGTGGGTACAATGAGCAGTTCTTC. The variable domain in full, with the rest retrieved from reference TRBV9 and TRBJ2-1, is DSGVTQTPKHLITATGQRVTLRCSPRSGDLSVYWYQQSLDQGLQFLIQYYNGEERAKGNILERFSAQQFPDLHSELNLSSLELGDSALYFCASSVLGTSGYNEQFFGPGTRLTVL.

The chain carries TRBV19 and TRBJ2-4, with 8 bases aligning to TRBD1. CDR3 length: 16 amino acids. CDR1 LNHDA and CDR2 SQIVND come from the germline V gene (reference sequence). V shed 7 bases and J 3 bases; nucleotides not matched to a gene: 11. The CDR3: CASTSTGAGYKNIQYF. In nucleotides, the CDR3 is TGTGCCAGTACTTCGACAGGGGCTGGGTACAAAAACATTCAGTACTTC.

V is TRBV5-5 and J is TRBJ1-2; no firm D call. The CDR3 contains 13 residues. Germline V gene sequence: CDR1 SGHKS, CDR2 YYEKEE (reference sequence). V was clipped by 4 bases and J by 4 bases, with 11 bases between them. The DNA for the CDR3 is TGTGCCAGCAGCCACCGGGAGGGCTATGGCTACACCTTC. It is translated as CASSHREGYGYTF.

The genes are TRBV2 and TRBJ2-2; TRBD1 agrees at 12 bases. The ends lost 4 bases at V and 5 bases at J; junction bases unmatched: 8. This CDR3 comprises 17 residues. Germline CDR1 and CDR2: SNHLY and FYNNEI. CDR3 amino acids: CASSGIGTGGKTGELFF. DNA for the CDR3: TGTGCCAGCAGTGGGATCGGGACAGGGGGCAAGACCGGGGAGCTGTTTTTT.

V usage is TRBV9 and J usage is TRBJ2-7, with a tentative D call TRBD2 (7 bases). Trimming removed 2 bases from V and 6 bases from J, with 18 bases in between. The germline gives CDR1 SGDLS, CDR2 YYNGEE. This CDR3 is built from 15 residues. The CDR3 coding sequence is TGTGCCAGCAGCGTGGGGGGGGCGGGAGTATCCGAGCAGTACTTC. It yields the protein CASSVGGAGVSEQYF.

In regard to this clone: A junction boundary mismatches the germline segment, possibly from a read error. The chain has TRBV15 and TRBJ2-7, with 9 bases lining up with TRBD2. The CDR3 extends over 15 amino acids. Germline CDR1 and CDR2: LNHNV and YYDKDF (reference sequence). CDR3 amino acids: CAASPFSGSLYEQYF. CDR3 nucleotides: TGTGCCGCCAGTCCCTTTAGCGGGAGTCTCTACGAGCAGTACTTC.

The chain joins TRBV27 to TRBJ2-5; tentatively, D is TRBD2 (5 bases). The end of the DNA aligns better with TRBJ2-7, so the J call may be wrong. The germline V gene has CDR1 MNHEY and CDR2 SMNVEV (reference sequence). The CDR3 contains 15 residues. The CDR3, as DNA: TGTGCCAGCAGTTCTCACACGGGAACATCCTACGAGCAGTACTTC. This translates into CASSSHTGTSYEQYF.

The genes are TRBV9 and TRBJ2-7, with 13 bases identical to TRBD2. The length of the CDR3 is 16 residues. Germline values: CDR1 SGDLS, CDR2 YYNGEE. Trimming cost V 4 bases and J 3 bases; bases outside gene matches: 7. CDR3 DNA sequence: TGTGCCAGCAGCCCGAAGACTAGCGGGAGGTTCTACGAGCAGTACTTC. It specifies CASSPKTSGRFYEQYF.

V gene TRBV2 combines with J gene TRBJ2-1, with 7 bases that match TRBD2. The CDR3 covers 15 residues. After removal of 2 bases from V and 0 bases from J, the junction contained 1 base not matched to a gene. Germline CDR1 and CDR2: SNHLY and FYNNEI. CDR3 bases: TGTGCCAGCAGTGAATGGGACTACTCCTACAATGAGCAGTTCTTC. Protein sequence: CASSEWDYSYNEQFF.

V and J are TRBV4-2 and TRBJ2-7; 7 nucleotides match TRBD2. The CDR3 spans 20 residues. Germline CDR1 and CDR2: LGHNA and YNFKEQ. The V and J ends lost 3 bases and 6 bases, in that order; junction bases with no gene match: 26. CDR3 sequence reads: CASSQIRQRDSYPRVPEQYF. CDR3 nucleotide sequence: TGTGCCAGCAGCCAGATCAGACAGCGGGATTCCTACCCTCGGGTACCCGAGCAGTACTTC.

J is TRBJ1-1 and V is TRBV29-1; D is unclear. Germline CDR1 is SQVTM and CDR2 is ANQGSEA. The V end was cut by 8 bases, the J end by 0 bases, with 19 bases between. This CDR3 is 15 amino acids long. The CDR3 DNA is TGCAGCCTCCAAATCGTTGGGCAGCTGAACACTGAAGCTTTCTTT. It codes for CSLQIVGQLNTEAFF.

This chain connects TRBV18 to TRBJ2-3; 13 nucleotides line up with TRBD2. The germline V gene encodes CDR1 KGHSH and CDR2 LQKENI. The CDR3 has 16 amino acids. V was clipped by 2 bases and J by 5 bases; unmatched bases: 4. The CDR3 spells CASSPTGLAGRDTQYF. The CDR3, as DNA: TGTGCCAGCTCACCAACGGGACTAGCGGGGCGAGATACGCAGTATTTT.

V gene TRBV7-9 combines with J gene TRBJ2-7; 8 nucleotides match TRBD1. The CDR3 extends over 15 amino acids. V trimming: 1 base; J trimming: 0 bases; junction bases outside the gene matches: 2. Germline V CDR1 and CDR2: SEHNR, FQNEAQ (reference sequence). The CDR3 spells CASSLGTGSSYEQYF. The CDR3 DNA sequence: TGTGCCAGCAGCTTAGGGACAGGGAGCTCCTACGAGCAGTACTTC. Full variable domain (missing parts from reference TRBV7-9 and TRBJ2-7): DTGVSQNPRHKITKRGQNVTFRCDPISEHNRLYWYRQTLGQGPEFLTYFQNEAQLEKSRLLSDRFSAERPKGSFSTLEIQRTEQGDSAMYLCASSLGTGSSYEQYFGPGTRLTVT.

The chain is built from TRBV5-6 and TRBJ2-7; tentatively, D is TRBD2 (7 bases). This CDR3 contains 17 residues. V dropped 0 bases and J dropped 2 bases, with 18 bases sitting between them. Germline V gene sequence: CDR1 SGHDT, CDR2 YYEEEE. CDR3 protein: CASSLVRFGRGPYEQYF. CDR3 in DNA: TGTGCCAGCAGCTTGGTGAGATTTGGGCGGGGGCCCTACGAGCAGTACTTC.

The chain couples TRBV4-1 to TRBJ2-3; possible D gene TRBD2, 6 bases. The ends were cut back, 0 bases at V and 5 bases at J, with 12 bases in the middle. The CDR3 is made up of 15 amino acids. Germline V gene sequence: CDR1 MGHRA, CDR2 YSYEKL. The CDR3 coding sequence is TGCGCCAGCAGCCAAGACTGGCGGGGCAGAGATACGCAGTATTTT. This gives the protein CASSQDWRGRDTQYF.

Turning to this clone: At one end the junction does not follow the germline gene, possibly because of a read error. This specimen includes other DNA sequences encoding the same CDR3. The V and J genes are TRBV6-1 and TRBJ1-6; 8 bases are a match to TRBD1. The V gene's germline CDR1 is MNHNS and CDR2 SASEGT. The CDR3 is 13 amino acids. The CDR3 DNA sequence: TGTGCCAGTAGTGAGTACAGGGGGAAGGCCCTCCACTTT. This encodes CASSEYRGKALHF.

This chain links TRBV30 with TRBJ2-2, with D perhaps matching TRBD1 (6 bases). CDR3 length equals 14 residues. The germline V gene has CDR1 GTSNPN and CDR2 SVGIG (reference sequence). The CDR3 reads CAGDQGLNTGELFF. In nucleotides, the CDR3 is TGTGCTGGCGATCAGGGGCTGAACACCGGGGAGCTGTTTTTT.

V and J are TRBV10-3 and TRBJ1-5, with D perhaps TRBD1 (6 bases). Trimming removed 10 bases from V and 1 base from J, with 11 bases in between. The length of the CDR3 is 13 residues. From germline, CDR1 is ENHRY and CDR2 SYGVKD. CDR3 coding DNA: TGTGCCACACGACAGGCCAGCAATCAGCCCCAGCATTTT. Amino acid sequence: CATRQASNQPQHF.